This T cell receptor beta chain was observed in a study of blood T cell repertoires in COVID-19. Study-wide context: Samples of COVID-19 (acute and convalescent) were obtained from the United States, Italy and Spain. Nucleic acid was either cDNA or gDNA, and it came from T cells, B-cell-depleted T cells, or PBMCs.

Per the original methods: Reference gene primer amplification gave estimated nucleated cell counts. The protocol was immunoSEQ multiplex PCR, while the TCRdb copy is restricted to in-frame clones and leaves out a portion. The DNA was the basis for D and trimming; V, J and clone size are from that table. The sample lists a few hundred thousand clones; around 82% were seen once. Germline-derived CDR1 and CDR2 are MDHEN and SYDVKM. V lost 6 bases to trimming and J lost 1 base; unmatched junction nucleotides: 5. This CDR3 region has 16 residues. This clone was seen once. Other nucleotide sequences from this sample produce the same CDR3.

This TCR was recovered from a human donor in a cohort sampled during active COVID-19. The sample consisted of peripheral blood. The chain employs TRBV28 and TRBJ2-2; 10 bases map to TRBD2. CDR3: CASRTIAGGNTGELFF. The CDR3 nucleotides read TGTGCCAGCAGGACTATAGCGGGGGGGAACACCGGGGAGCTGTTTTTT. The full variable domain, its missing parts supplied by reference TRBV28 and TRBJ2-2, is DVKVTQSSRYLVKRTGEKVFLECVQDMDHENMFWYRQDPGLGLRLIYFSYDVKMKEKGDIPEGYSVSREKKERFSLILESASTNQTSMYLCASRTIAGGNTGELFFGEGSRLTVL.